The rows below give T cell receptor beta chains drawn from one sample of a study of T-cell memory formation after mild COVID-19. One entry per CDR3 protein results from TCRdb running MiXCR on the 5' RACE reads. There are approximately 580,000 distinct CDR3 sequences in the sample; over 20% occur only once, and under 15% lies in the top ten. The specimen sequenced was PBMCs or a T cell subset sorted from them (not recorded which). The receptors were sampled from an adult woman who had mild COVID-19 (a few samples of this study predate the infection). Cell type and time point are not known. The CDR3 runs from the conserved cysteine through the conserved F or W. Size is omitted from some rows. Given values are once, few, many or a class for expanded clones.

clone_size | v_call | cdr3_aa
. | TRBV2 | CASRATTGNQETQYF
. | TRBV6-6 | CASSYSGVGEQFF
. | TRBV5-1 | CASSDSGLTEAFF
. | TRBV9 | CASSLLAEEQFF
. | TRBV5-1 | CASSFGTGAYEQYF
. | TRBV7-8 | CASSKSGTGRSGELFF
. | TRBV20-1 | CSASSASLETQYF
few | TRBV7-3 | CASSMGQARTDTQYF
. | TRBV6-5 | CASSSPSAAHIEAFF
. | TRBV7-2 | CASSFGTPVTEAFF
few | TRBV27 | CASSLRPPSGNNEQFF
few | TRBV7-3 | CASSSPRDSKNIQYF
. | TRBV12-3/TRBV12-4 | CASSLRAAAGGPYNEQFF
. | TRBV30 | CAWKRPGEQPQHF
. | TRBV7-9 | CASSHNRDHQPQHF
. | TRBV6-6 | CASSYVLGGGMQYF
few | TRBV5-1 | CASSLGQSGNTEAFF
. | TRBV3-1 | CASSQWGGELFF
few | TRBV5-1 | CASSLGLAGGSADTQYF
few | TRBV29-1 | CSVVGGARTEAFF
. | TRBV29-1 | CSVVTLNEQFF
many | TRBV7-2 | CASRTYRDRGRNEQFF
. | TRBV5-1 | CASSLVSGQMYNEQFF
. | TRBV3-1 | CASSQAVTSGGYEQYF
few | TRBV7-2 | CASSIDYEQYF
few | TRBV6-2/TRBV6-3 | CASSYRRSPDTQYF
few | TRBV7-9 | CASSLELPNYGYTF
few | TRBV13 | CASSRGQGFSSYNEQFF
. | TRBV20-1 | CSASSGRGNNSPLHF
. | TRBV4-2 | CASSHDGLGRLAGVQETQYF
. | TRBV5-1 | CASSGNYEQYF
. | TRBV7-2 | CASSPPAGGPGTDTQYF
few | TRBV7-7 | CASSLATGGLAGANEQFF
. | TRBV7-9 | CASSLEGSPTNEKLFF
few | TRBV5-4 | CASREGLAGELFF
few | TRBV7-9 | CASSFRDSAIHEQFF
few | TRBV9 | CASSVAVSGANVLTF
few | TRBV20-1 | CSARVGGAPGSGANVLTF
few | TRBV6-5 | CASSFSRDSITDTQYF
few | TRBV5-1 | CASSHPDAGHEQYF
. | TRBV29-1 | CSVEDGPAQHF
. | TRBV21-1 | CASSKWHMDTQYF
few | TRBV27 | CASSPDSGYQPQHF
few | TRBV5-1 | CASSSPGGAPYEQYF
. | TRBV4-1 | CASSQIAGTGIRGYTF
few | TRBV12-3/TRBV12-4 | CASTRSSNEQYF
. | TRBV5-1 | CASSTRTGGDAEAFF
. | TRBV19 | CASSRNQARTTGELFF
few | TRBV5-1 | CASSSRADSTDTQYF
few | TRBV6-5 | CASKQRGGVTEAFF
. | TRBV7-2 | CASSSHRVITWDTIYF
few | TRBV24-1 | CATSARPGELFF
. | TRBV6-6 | CASSYSWRTNTGELFF
. | TRBV20-1 | CSAWGRWNTEAFF
. | TRBV9 | CASSVGAGGSGELFF